This T cell receptor (beta chain) is from a study of response to subunit inactivated influenza vaccine. Study-wide results and caveats: The authors put forward the suggestion that each seasonal influenza vaccination may bring in only a limited number of new T cells.

The sample holds a few counts of this clonotype. Its antigen is unidentified. Looked up from germline, CDR1 is SGHVS and CDR2 is FQNEAQ. The CDR3 is made up of 16 amino acids. The V end was cut by 5 bases, the J end by 0 bases, with 14 bases between. One entry per CDR3 protein results from TCRdb running MiXCR on the RT-PCR reads. The sample lists 450,000 to 600,000 distinct CDR3 sequences; 6.5% to 8% were seen once. This TCR derives from a man aged 45-69 years who received an inactivated influenza vaccine. The sample was PBMCs from blood, taken roughly 24 months after vaccination. The gene calls are TRBV7-8 and TRBJ1-3, with D unresolved. The CDR3 DNA is TGTGCCAGCAGCACCTCGGGCAGGACCTCTGGAAACACCATATATTTT. Amino acids: CASSTSGRTSGNTIYF.